This is a list of T cell receptor beta chains from one sample in a study of persistence of HIV-infected CD4 T cells. The method was immunoSEQ multiplex PCR; TCRdb's version includes in-frame clones alone and lacks a portion of them. The sample records 35,000 to 40,000 clones, 75% to 90% being singletons. Their cognate antigens are unknown. The sequences come from CD4+ T cells sorted from PBMCs after roughly 20-hour stimulation, collected from a patient who received antiretroviral therapy. The receptors here all came from an adult man with HIV who was CMV-seropositive. Both conserved end residues are part of each CDR3. The order of the fields is D gene, clone size, V gene, J gene, CDR3 DNA, CDR3 protein. A D gene is named only where the DNA matches it firmly. Clone size is shown for a subset of rows, as once, few, many or a class of expanded clone.

NA,NA,TRBV6-5,TRBJ1-4,TGTGCCAGCAGTTCTCTTTTAGCAGGACCTAATGAAAAACTGTTTTTT,CASSSLLAGPNEKLFF
NA,NA,TRBV4-2,TRBJ1-3,TGTGCCAGCAGCCAACCCATAGCTGGAAGCTCTGGAAACACCATATATTTT,CASSQPIAGSSGNTIYF
TRBD1,NA,TRBV19,TRBJ1-5,TGTGCCAGATTCCCAGGGGGGGAACCCAATCAGCCCCAGCATTTT,CARFPGGEPNQPQHF
NA,NA,TRBV2,TRBJ2-1,TGTGCCAGCAGCTCCCCCTCCGGGATCTCTGCGTTCTTC,CASSSPSGISAFF
NA,once,TRBV19,TRBJ2-1,TGTGCCAGTAGTTACGTGGACAATGAGCAGTTCTTC,CASSYVDNEQFF
TRBD1,NA,TRBV19,TRBJ2-6,TGTGCCAGTAGTGATCCAGGGGGCAAAGGGGCCAACGTCCTGACTTTC,CASSDPGGKGANVLTF
TRBD1,NA,TRBV2,TRBJ1-6,TGTGCCAGCGAGGGACAGGAGGCCTCACCCCTCCACTTT,CASEGQEASPLHF
NA,once,TRBV4-1,TRBJ1-2,TGCGCCAGCAGCCAAGAAAGGAACAGGGACCCTAATGGCTACACCTTC,CASSQERNRDPNGYTF
TRBD1,NA,TRBV28,TRBJ2-4,TGTGCCAGCAGTTCCCCGGGACAGCTAGCCAAAAACATTCAGTACTTC,CASSSPGQLAKNIQYF
NA,NA,TRBV9,TRBJ2-2,TGTGCCAGCAGCGTAGCAGGGACCGGGGAGCTGTTTTTT,CASSVAGTGELFF
NA,NA,TRBV24-1,TRBJ2-1,TGTGCCACCAGTGATGCTATGTATGAGCAGTTCTTC,CATSDAMYEQFF
NA,NA,TRBV6-5,TRBJ2-7,TGTGCCAGCAGTTACTCGGCGACTGGGAGCTACGAGCAGTACTTC,CASSYSATGSYEQYF
NA,NA,TRBV9,TRBJ2-1,TGTGCCAGCAACGGTCAGTCCCACAATGAGCAGTTCTTC,CASNGQSHNEQFF
NA,NA,TRBV6-1,TRBJ1-5,TGTGCCAGCAGTGAAAGGAGTCAGGGTATGGGGCAGCCCCAGCATTTT,CASSERSQGMGQPQHF
NA,NA,TRBV5-1,TRBJ1-5,TGCGCCAGCAGCCTAGGAGGGGGTCGCAATCAGCCCCAGCATTTT,CASSLGGGRNQPQHF
NA,NA,TRBV27,TRBJ1-1,TGTGCCAGCAGTCCTCGAGGGCCGCGGAACACTGAAGCTTTCTTT,CASSPRGPRNTEAFF
NA,NA,TRBV4-1,TRBJ2-2,TGCGCCAGCAGCCAGGTCACTAACACCGGGGAGCTGTTTTTT,CASSQVTNTGELFF
NA,NA,TRBV5-6,TRBJ2-6,TGTGCCAGCAGCTTTGTGACAGCCAACTCTGGGGCCAACGTCCTGACTTTC,CASSFVTANSGANVLTF
NA,NA,TRBV27,TRBJ2-2,TGTGCCAGCAGTTTAGAGGGGGGGCCGACCACCGGGGAGCTGTTTTTT,CASSLEGGPTTGELFF
TRBD1,few,TRBV5-5,TRBJ1-2,TGTGCCAGCAGCAGGGACAGTGCGTACTATGGCTACACCTTC,CASSRDSAYYGYTF
NA,NA,TRBV3-1/TRBV3-2,TRBJ1-4,TGTGCCAGCAGCCAAGTTGGACAGAGGGGGGAAAAACTGTTTTTT,CASSQVGQRGEKLFF
NA,NA,TRBV5-4,TRBJ1-6,TGTGCCAGCAGCCTGGACCGTGAAAGCTCCTATAATTCACCCCTCCACTTT,CASSLDRESSYNSPLHF
NA,NA,TRBV7-8,TRBJ2-2,TGTGCCAGCAGCTTATCGGCAGGGAGAGAGATGACCGGGGAGCTGTTTTTT,CASSLSAGREMTGELFF